This T cell receptor (beta chain) was sequenced for a study of vaccination and CD4 T cells after COVID-19. Turning to the study itself: The convalescent group had six males, four females, seven Caucasians, two Asians, one multiracial. Samples taken post-COVID came a median roughly 100 days after diagnosis, ranging from 35 to 161. Each participant underwent a two-dose regimen of either the BNT162b2 or the mRNA-1273 vaccine. The study, taken as a whole, reports: From a median of about 21 to 38, SARS-CoV-2-reactive clonotypes increased, though not significantly.

Sample time point: late sampling 161 to 241 days after vaccination in three convalescent patients. MiXCR was run by TCRdb on the PCR reads, yielding one entry per CDR3 protein. The profile covers about 29,000 distinct CDR3 sequences, with around 49% appearing a single time and 5.8% taken by the ten largest. Only a few counts were recorded for this clonotype. Its cognate antigen is unknown. The length of the CDR3 is 14 residues. V lost 5 bases and J 5 bases, leaving 15 bases between the germline ends. Per germline, CDR1 LNHDA and CDR2 SQIVND (reference sequence). The receptor's source is a human donor who had recovered from COVID-19. The chain is built from TRBV19 and TRBJ1-1; tentatively, D is TRBD1 (5 bases). The sample consisted of CD4+ T cells from blood, taken about 7 months after SARS-CoV-2 vaccination. Here the CDR3 DNA reads TGTGCCAGTAGTCACCGAGGGGCTCGGACTGAAGCTTTCTTT. Translated, it gives CASSHRGARTEAFF.